This T cell receptor (beta chain) originates from a study of cytomegalovirus exposure and HLA in healthy donors. Study-wide points: Accounts indicate the classifier identified cytomegalovirus status with strong specificity and sensitivity. A later analysis appeared to link common viral pathogens to several of the most significant clusters. Reportedly, TCR beta sequences accurately predicted HLA-A and HLA-B alleles in most subjects.

The PCR made use of 60 Vbeta and 13 Jbeta primers. This table comes from immunoSEQ multiplex PCR, and its TCRdb copy is limited to in-frame clones, with some not included. Among under 250,000 clones listed, roughly 80% were seen once. About this clone: The antigen is undetermined.

This clonotype originated in a woman under 40 in good health and CMV-seronegative. The source material was PBMCs.

The CDR3 bases are TGTGCCAGCAGTTACTCGTCAGGGTCTGATCAGCCCCAGCATTTT. Protein: CASSYSSGSDQPQHF. The rearrangement uses TRBV6-5 and TRBJ1-5, with D possibly TRBD1 on 5 matching bases. The V gene's germline CDR1 is MNHEY and CDR2 SVGAGI. V lost 0 bases and J 5 bases, leaving 11 bases between the germline ends. The CDR3 totals 15 residues.